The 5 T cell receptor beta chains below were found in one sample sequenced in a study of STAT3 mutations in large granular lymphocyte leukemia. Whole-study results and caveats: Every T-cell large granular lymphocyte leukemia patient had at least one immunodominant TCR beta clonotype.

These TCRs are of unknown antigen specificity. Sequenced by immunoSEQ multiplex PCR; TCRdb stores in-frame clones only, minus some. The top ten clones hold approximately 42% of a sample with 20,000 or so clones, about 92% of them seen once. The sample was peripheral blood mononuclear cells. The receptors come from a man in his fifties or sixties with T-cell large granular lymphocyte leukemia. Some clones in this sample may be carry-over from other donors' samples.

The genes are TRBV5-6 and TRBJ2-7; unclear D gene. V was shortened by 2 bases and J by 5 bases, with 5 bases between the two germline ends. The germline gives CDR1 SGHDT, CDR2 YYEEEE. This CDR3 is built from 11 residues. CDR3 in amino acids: CASSFQNEQYF. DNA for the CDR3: TGTGCCAGCAGCTTCCAGAACGAGCAGTACTTC. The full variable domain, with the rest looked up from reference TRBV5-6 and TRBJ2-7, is DAGVTQSPTHLIKTRGQQVTLRCSPKSGHDTVSWYQQALGQGPQFIFQYYEEEERQRGNFPDRFSGHQFPNYSSELNVNALLLGDSALYLCASSFQNEQYFGPGTRLTVT.

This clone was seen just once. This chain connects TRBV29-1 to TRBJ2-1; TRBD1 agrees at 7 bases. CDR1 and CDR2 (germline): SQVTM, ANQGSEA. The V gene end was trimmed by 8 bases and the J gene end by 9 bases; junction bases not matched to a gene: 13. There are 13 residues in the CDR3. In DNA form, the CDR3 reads TGCAGCTCCCGTGGACAGGTTGGGGTTGAGCAGTTCTTC. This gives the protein CSSRGQVGVEQFF.

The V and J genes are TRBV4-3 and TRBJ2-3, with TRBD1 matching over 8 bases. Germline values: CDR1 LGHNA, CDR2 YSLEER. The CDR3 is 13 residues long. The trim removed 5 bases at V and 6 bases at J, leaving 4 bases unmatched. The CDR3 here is CASSYRQGDTQYF. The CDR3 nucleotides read TGCGCCAGCAGCTACCGACAGGGGGATACGCAGTATTTT.

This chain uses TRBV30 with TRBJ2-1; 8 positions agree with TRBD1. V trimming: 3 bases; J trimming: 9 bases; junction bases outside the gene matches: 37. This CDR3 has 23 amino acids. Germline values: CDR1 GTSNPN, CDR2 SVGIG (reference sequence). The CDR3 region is CAWSDTLGQGAGQSLVVNSEQFF. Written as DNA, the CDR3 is TGTGCCTGGAGCGATACTTTAGGGCAGGGGGCGGGACAAAGTTTAGTAGTCAACAGTGAGCAGTTCTTC.

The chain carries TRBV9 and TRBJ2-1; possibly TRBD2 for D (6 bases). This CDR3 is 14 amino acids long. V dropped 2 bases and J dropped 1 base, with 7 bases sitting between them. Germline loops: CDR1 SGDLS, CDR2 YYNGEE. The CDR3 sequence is CASSVAGSYNEQFF. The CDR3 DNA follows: TGTGCCAGCAGCGTGGCGGGATCCTACAATGAGCAGTTCTTC.